This paragraph covers one TCR beta chain sequence. Its antigen is unknown. V was shortened by 3 bases and J by 3 bases, with 8 bases between the two germline ends. The CDR3 loop spans 13 amino acids. Germline CDR1 and CDR2: MDHEN and SYDVKM. Having been cultured for less than 13 days, the cells underwent CD4+ T cell isolation. As their vaccination, participants received two doses of either BNT162b2 or mRNA-1273. Half the medium was replaced with IL-2 medium on days 3 and 7. The entry originates in a study of vaccination effects on CD4 cells after COVID-19. Study overall: Following the second dose by a median of 72 days, the post-vaccine samples were obtained. For each well, a few million PBMC were cultured with 10 IU/ml IL-2 and 8.5 to 10 ug/ml peptides.

TCRdb's copy holds only in-frame clones and misses some; the assay was immunoSEQ multiplex PCR. The data show about 66,000 clones, with roughly 81% seen just once and around 2.4% held by the top ten. Findings and limits, study-wide: Whether induced by infection or by vaccine, clones showed marked clonal contraction late after vaccination.

This TCR derives from a human donor who received a COVID-19 vaccine. The chain couples TRBV28 to TRBJ1-2, with D possibly matching TRBD1 (6 bases). This specimen was CD4+ T cells from PBMCs cultured without peptide, taken after COVID-19 vaccination. The CDR3 DNA reads TGTGCCAGCAGTTTGCCAGGGGACTATGGCTACACCTTC. It translates to CASSLPGDYGYTF.